This section outlines one T cell receptor (beta chain) sequence together with its context. Its antigen is not identified. This CDR3 is built from 15 residues. Germline CDR1 and CDR2: DFQATT and SNEGSKA (reference sequence). Unique molecular identifiers were present in the TCR beta cDNA libraries. One entry per CDR3 protein, called by TCRdb with MiXCR from the PCR reads. The sample contains roughly 600,000 distinct CDR3 sequences, 44% of which appear only once. The entry originates in a study of post-analysis software for immune sequencing data. Study-wide background: Relapsing-remitting, secondary progressive and progressive-relapsing multiple sclerosis were all included among the disease courses. Regarding the study as a whole: With TRBV5-6, TRBV5-1 and TRBV20-1 included, several TRBV segments were more frequent in patients than in controls.

Sample: blood. This TCR was sampled from a girl aged 10-17 years with multiple sclerosis. This chain links TRBV20-1 with TRBJ2-7; 11 nucleotides line up with TRBD2. The DNA matches TRBJ2-5 better at its end, which makes the J call doubtful. CDR3 loop: CSARTGTSGGETQYF. CDR3 bases: TGCAGTGCTAGAACCGGGACTAGCGGTGGGGAGACCCAGTACTTC.